This T cell receptor beta chain was found in a study of blood T cells in healthy people across ages. Study conclusions and caveats: In older individuals, TCR beta diversity per million T cells was lower, falling roughly linearly with age. Versus aged donors, long-lived donors had higher diversity and more naive CD4+ cells. No conclusive comparison of naive versus antigen-experienced cells was possible with unsorted PBMCs.

The V and J ends lost 8 bases and 9 bases, in that order; junction bases with no gene match: 13. The CDR3 runs to 14 residues. In germline, CDR1 is MNHNS, CDR2 SASEGT. Alongside a J-beta primer mix, a sample-barcoded 5' primer served in a second PCR lasting about 7 to 11 cycles. TCRdb used MiXCR to reprocess the 5' RACE reads, holding one entry per CDR3 protein. Here the sample spans nearly 800,000 distinct CDR3 sequences, 56% being singletons. For this clonotype: Its antigen remains unidentified.

The chain has TRBV6-1 and TRBJ2-1; 7 bases fit TRBD2. Sequenced input: blood. The origin of this receptor is a man in his forties in good health. The chain's CDR3 is CASCTSGREGEQFF. The CDR3 region has the DNA TGTGCCAGCTGCACCTCTGGAAGGGAGGGTGAGCAGTTCTTC.